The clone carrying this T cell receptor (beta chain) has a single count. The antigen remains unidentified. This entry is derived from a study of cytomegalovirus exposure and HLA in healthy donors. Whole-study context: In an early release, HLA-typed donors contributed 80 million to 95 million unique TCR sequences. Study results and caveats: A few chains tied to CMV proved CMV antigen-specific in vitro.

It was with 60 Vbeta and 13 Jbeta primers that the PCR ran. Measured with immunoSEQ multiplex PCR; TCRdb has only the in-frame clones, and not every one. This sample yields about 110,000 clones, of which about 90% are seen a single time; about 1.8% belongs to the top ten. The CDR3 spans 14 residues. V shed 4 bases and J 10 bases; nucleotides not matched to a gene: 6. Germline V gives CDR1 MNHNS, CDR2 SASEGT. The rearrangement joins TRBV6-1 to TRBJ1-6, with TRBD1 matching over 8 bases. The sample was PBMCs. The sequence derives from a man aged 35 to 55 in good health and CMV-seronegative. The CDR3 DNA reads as TGTGCCAGCAGTGGCCCAACAGGGGGGTCACCCCTCCACTTT. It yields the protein CASSGPTGGSPLHF.